One and the same sample provided the 24 T cell receptor beta chains below, sequenced in a study of blood T cell repertoires in COVID-19. The method was immunoSEQ multiplex PCR; TCRdb's version includes in-frame clones alone and lacks a portion of them. The table includes 250,000 to 300,000 clones, 81% detected once. Source material: peripheral blood. These receptor sequences come from a woman aged 55-70 years with active or convalescent COVID-19.

This clone has only a few counts. The chain recombines TRBV3-1 (or the pseudogene TRBV3-2) with TRBJ1-3, with a possible D match to TRBD1 (6 bases). Germline values: CDR1 LGHDT, CDR2 YNNKEL (reference sequence). The germline V and J ends were trimmed by 5 bases and 4 bases, with 12 bases remaining between them. The CDR3 length is 14 residues. CDR3 nucleotides: TGTGCCAGCAGCACTCCTGACAGGGGAAACACCATATATTTT. It encodes CASSTPDRGNTIYF.

The chain recombines TRBV2 with TRBJ1-1; 10 nucleotides agree with TRBD1. With V trimmed by 7 bases and J by 1 base, 6 bases remained unmatched. The CDR3 totals 15 residues. Germline-derived CDR1 and CDR2 are SNHLY and FYNNEI. CDR3 residues: CASKDRGPRNTEAFF. The CDR3 DNA reads as TGTGCCAGCAAAGACAGGGGGCCCCGGAACACTGAAGCTTTCTTT.

The CDR3 DNA is TGTGCCAGCAGTTACTCGCGGGGGGGCATAGACGAGCAGTACTTC. This gives the protein CASSYSRGGIDEQYF. The V and J genes are TRBV6-5 and TRBJ2-7; 9 bases fit TRBD2. J gave up 5 bases and V 0 bases, and 5 bases lay outside the gene matches. Per the germline V gene, CDR1 is MNHEY and CDR2 is SVGAGI. The CDR3 has 15 amino acids.

This clone appeared a few times. The V gene is TRBV10-3, the J gene TRBJ1-2; no definite D call. There are 13 residues in the CDR3. Trimming removed 2 bases at V and 3 bases at J, with 7 bases between. The germline gives CDR1 ENHRY, CDR2 SYGVKD. The CDR3 DNA is TGTGCCATCAGTGAGCGGCAGGACTATGGCTACACCTTC. Translation gives CAISERQDYGYTF.

The chain combines TRBV5-6 with TRBJ2-2; D ambiguous. The germline CDR1 and CDR2 sequences are SGHDT and YYEEEE. V gave up 4 bases and J gave up 7 bases, with 14 bases separating them. The CDR3 length is 14 residues. CDR3 bases: TGTGCCAGCAGCCCTAGTTATAAGGTCGGGGAGCTGTTTTTT. Encoded protein: CASSPSYKVGELFF. Together with reference TRBV5-6 and TRBJ2-2, the CDR3 gives the full variable domain: DAGVTQSPTHLIKTRGQQVTLRCSPKSGHDTVSWYQQALGQGPQFIFQYYEEEERQRGNFPDRFSGHQFPNYSSELNVNALLLGDSALYLCASSPSYKVGELFFGEGSRLTVL.

The CDR3 protein is CASSLGERRGPNYGYTF. As DNA, the CDR3 is TGTGCCAGCAGCTTAGGGGAGAGGAGGGGCCCTAACTATGGCTACACCTTC. This rearrangement joins TRBV7-2 to TRBJ1-2, with D possibly being TRBD1 (5 bases). The CDR3 has 17 residues. V was trimmed by 1 base and J by 0 bases, leaving 15 bases between them. The germline gives CDR1 SGHTA, CDR2 FQGNSA.

V is TRBV13 and J is TRBJ1-1; D is unresolved. From germline, CDR1 is PRHDT and CDR2 FYEKMQ (reference sequence). Trimming stripped 4 bases from V and 1 base from J, with 10 bases between. The CDR3 sequence is 14 residues long. This CDR3 is CASSSLTRNTEAFF. In nucleotides, the CDR3 is TGTGCCAGCAGCTCCTTAACGCGGAACACTGAAGCTTTCTTT.

J is TRBJ2-2 and V is TRBV19, with 10 bases matching TRBD1. Germline V CDR1 and CDR2: LNHDA, SQIVND (reference sequence). CDR3 length: 17 residues. Trimming at V came to 11 bases and at J to 0 bases, leaving 12 bases not matched to a gene. Here the CDR3 reads CAVARDRGRANTGELFF. The CDR3 DNA reads TGTGCCGTCGCACGGGACAGGGGACGTGCGAACACCGGGGAGCTGTTTTTT.

This clone was observed a handful of times. The chain uses TRBV18 and TRBJ1-1; D possibly corresponds to TRBD1 (5 bases). Germline CDR1 KGHSH, CDR2 LQKENI. This CDR3 is 16 amino acids long. The germline V and J ends were trimmed by 4 bases and 5 bases, with 20 bases remaining between them. DNA for the CDR3: TGTGCCAGCTCACGGGACTTACAGATGTCGGGGACTGAAGCTTTCTTT. It yields the protein CASSRDLQMSGTEAFF.

The chain joins TRBV7-9 to TRBJ2-7; weak D call: TRBD2 (6 bases). Germline assignment: CDR1 SEHNR and CDR2 FQNEAQ (reference sequence). Trimming took off 7 bases at V and 3 bases at J, with 19 bases between the two ends. CDR3 length equals 15 residues. CDR3 in amino acids: CASTASGGVFYEQYF. The CDR3 DNA follows: TGTGCCAGCACCGCATCCGGGGGAGTTTTCTACGAGCAGTACTTC.

J is TRBJ2-1 and V is TRBV11-3; TRBD2 agrees at 7 bases. Germline CDR1 SGHNT, CDR2 YENEEA. This CDR3 is 15 amino acids long. V trimming: 1 base; J trimming: 7 bases; junction bases outside the gene matches: 7. This chain's CDR3 is CASSLAPGGPNEQFF. The CDR3 bases are TGTGCCAGCAGCTTAGCCCCGGGAGGTCCGAATGAGCAGTTCTTC.

Details on this clone: A read error may account for a junction end that differs from germline. CDR3: CACRDFATNEKLFF. The CDR3 DNA follows: TGTGCCTGCAGGGACTTTGCAACTAATGAAAAACTGTTTTTT. The genes are TRBV6-5 and TRBJ1-4; D perhaps matches TRBD1 (5 bases). CDR3 length: 14 amino acids. Per the germline V gene, CDR1 is MNHEY and CDR2 is SVGAGI.

CDR3 in DNA: TGTGCCAGCAGCGTGGGACAGGGTTACAATGAGCAGTTCTTC. Its protein is CASSVGQGYNEQFF. This chain uses TRBV9 with TRBJ2-1; 9 positions match TRBD1. The trim removed 2 bases at V and 4 bases at J, leaving 1 base unmatched. The CDR3 is 14 residues long. Per germline, CDR1 SGDLS and CDR2 YYNGEE.

The rearrangement links TRBV15 to TRBJ2-7; maybe TRBD1 (5 bases). The CDR3 spans 14 residues. The V gene's germline CDR1 is LNHNV and CDR2 YYDKDF (reference sequence). The V end lost 8 bases, the J end lost 2 bases, and 16 bases lay between the germline ends. CDR3 in DNA: TGTGCCACCTCTACAGGAAGGTTTGCCTACGAGCAGTACTTC. Translation: CATSTGRFAYEQYF.

The rearrangement links TRBV10-1 to TRBJ1-1, with 9 bases fitting TRBD1. Trimming at V came to 8 bases and at J to 0 bases, leaving 13 bases not matched to a gene. There are 17 residues in the CDR3. From germline, CDR1 is WNHNN and CDR2 SYGVQD (reference sequence). The CDR3 sequence: CASLVDRGDYLNTEAFF. CDR3 coding DNA: TGCGCCAGCCTGGTCGACAGGGGGGACTACCTGAACACTGAAGCTTTCTTT.

The CDR3 here is CASSYGQGNTEAFF. The CDR3 nucleotides are TGTGCCAGCAGTTACGGGCAGGGTAACACTGAAGCTTTCTTT. This chain uses TRBV6-2 or TRBV6-3 with TRBJ1-1, with D possibly TRBD1 on 5 matching bases. The CDR3 sequence is 14 residues long. Germline assignment: CDR1 MNHEY and CDR2 SVGEGT. Trimming took off 2 bases at V and 2 bases at J, with 9 bases between the two ends.

This clone was detected once. This chain connects TRBV14 to TRBJ2-3; tentative D call: TRBD2 (5 bases). The germline V gene encodes CDR1 SGHDN and CDR2 FVKESK. The ends were cut back, 0 bases at V and 2 bases at J, with 9 bases in the middle. CDR3 length: 15 residues. CDR3 amino acids: CASSQDGGFTDTQYF. The CDR3, as DNA: TGTGCCAGCAGCCAAGATGGAGGATTCACAGATACGCAGTATTTT.

This sequence joins TRBV19 and TRBJ1-2, with D perhaps matching TRBD1 (5 bases). The ends were cut back, 5 bases at V and 7 bases at J, with 23 bases in the middle. The germline gives CDR1 LNHDA, CDR2 SQIVND (reference sequence). The CDR3 covers 16 residues. CDR3 in DNA: TGTGCCAGTAGTGAGGCGGCGGGACTTACCAGTGGTGGCTACACCTTC. This gives the protein CASSEAAGLTSGGYTF.

The sample holds a few counts of this clone. In DNA form, the CDR3 reads TGTGCCAGCAGTGGCCGGGACACCTGGGAAAAACTGTTTTTT. The encoded protein is CASSGRDTWEKLFF. The J gene is TRBJ1-4, the V gene TRBV2; TRBD1 might be the D (6 bases). The germline V gene encodes CDR1 SNHLY and CDR2 FYNNEI. Trimming stripped 4 bases from V and 8 bases from J, with 14 bases between. CDR3 length: 14 residues. Complete variable domain (other parts from reference TRBV2 and TRBJ1-4): EPEVTQTPSHQVTQMGQEVILRCVPISNHLYFYWYRQILGQKVEFLVSFYNNEISEKSEIFDDQFSVERPDGSNFTLKIRSTKLEDSAMYFCASSGRDTWEKLFFGSGTQLSVL.

The chain joins TRBV7-7 to TRBJ2-5, with D possibly being TRBD2 (5 bases). This CDR3 contains 13 residues. Per germline, CDR1 SSHAT and CDR2 FNYEAQ (reference sequence). The ends were cut back, 5 bases at V and 4 bases at J, with 11 bases in the middle. DNA for the CDR3: TGTGCCAGCAGCCCGGACTCCATAGAGACCCAGTACTTC. It is translated as CASSPDSIETQYF.

With respect to this clone: The identical CDR3 is also encoded by other nucleotide sequences in the sample. V is TRBV7-6 and J is TRBJ2-5, with TRBD2 matching over 16 bases. The V segment lost 6 bases and the J segment 5 bases; nucleotides outside the gene matches: 6. This CDR3 comprises 16 residues. Germline V gene data show CDR1 as SGHVS and CDR2 as FNYEAQ. The CDR3 here is CASSLGTSGGAETQYF. As DNA, the CDR3 is TGTGCCAGCAGTCTAGGGACTAGCGGGGGGGCCGAGACCCAGTACTTC.

This CDR3 is CASSIQGYSYGYTF. The DNA of the CDR3 is TGTGCCAGCAGTATACAGGGGTACAGCTATGGCTACACCTTC. The gene calls are TRBV6-2 or TRBV6-3 and TRBJ1-2; 7 bases are a match to TRBD1. Germline values: CDR1 MNHEY, CDR2 SVGEGT. The CDR3 contains 14 residues. V gave up 5 bases and J gave up 4 bases; unmatched junction bases: 7.

This chain links TRBV6-2 or TRBV6-3 with TRBJ1-4, with TRBD1 matching over 8 bases. Germline V gene sequence: CDR1 MNHEY, CDR2 SVGEGT. There are 15 residues in the CDR3. Trimming took 6 bases from V and 6 from J; bases not matched to a gene: 9. In nucleotides, the CDR3 is TGTGCCAGCAGCTTATTCCAGGGGGCTGATGAAAAACTGTTTTTT. This gives the protein CASSLFQGADEKLFF.

The chain uses TRBV6-5 and TRBJ2-3, with 12 bases matching TRBD2. The CDR3 covers 14 residues. Trimming at V came to 8 bases and at J to 7 bases, leaving 7 bases not matched to a gene. Germline CDR1 reads MNHEY; CDR2 reads SVGAGI. The chain's CDR3 is CASSRTSGANTQYF. CDR3 nucleotide sequence: TGTGCCAGCTCTCGGACTAGCGGGGCTAATACGCAGTATTTT.